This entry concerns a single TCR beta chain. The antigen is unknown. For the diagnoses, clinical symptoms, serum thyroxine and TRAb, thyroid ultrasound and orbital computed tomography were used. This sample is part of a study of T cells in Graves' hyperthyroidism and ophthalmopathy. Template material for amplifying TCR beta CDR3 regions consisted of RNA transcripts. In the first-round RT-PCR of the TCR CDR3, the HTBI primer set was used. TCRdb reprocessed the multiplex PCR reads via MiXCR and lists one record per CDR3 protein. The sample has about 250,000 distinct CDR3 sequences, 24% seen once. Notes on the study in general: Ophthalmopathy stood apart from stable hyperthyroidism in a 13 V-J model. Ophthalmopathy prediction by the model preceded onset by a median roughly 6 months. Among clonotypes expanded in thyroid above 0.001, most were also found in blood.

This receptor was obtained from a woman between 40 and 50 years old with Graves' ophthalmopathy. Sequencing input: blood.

The CDR3 region is CASSQELGGRTEAFF. As DNA, the CDR3 is TGTGCCAGCAGCCAAGAGCTGGGTGGTAGGACTGAAGCTTTCTTT. The chain recombines TRBV3-1 with TRBJ1-1; D is undetermined. Looked up from germline, CDR1 is LGHDT and CDR2 is YNNKEL (reference sequence). The CDR3 sequence is 15 residues long. Trimming removed 0 bases from V and 5 bases from J, with 13 bases in between. The whole variable domain, filled in from reference TRBV3-1 and TRBJ1-1, reads DTAVSQTPKYLVTQMGNDKSIKCEQNLGHDTMYWYKQDSKKFLKIMFSYNNKELIINETVPNRFSPKSPDKAHLNLHINSLELGDSAVYFCASSQELGGRTEAFFGQGTRLTVV.